These 28 T cell receptor beta chains were all obtained from the same sample, sequenced in a study of cytomegalovirus exposure and HLA in healthy donors. The primer mix had 60 Vbeta and 13 Jbeta primers. The data were produced by immunoSEQ multiplex PCR, yet TCRdb's version contains in-frame clones alone and is incomplete. The data contain around 150,000 clones, 80% to 85% of them seen just once; the ten biggest clones take up 1.9%. Sequenced material: PBMCs. These receptors originate from a young man in good health and CMV-seronegative.

V is TRBV11-2 and J is TRBJ1-2; D uncertain. The V gene's germline CDR1 is SGHAT and CDR2 FQNNGV. V lost 5 bases and J 5 bases, leaving 12 bases between the germline ends. The CDR3 loop spans 13 amino acids. CDR3 in amino acids: CASSRLGQYGYTF. The CDR3 nucleotides read TGTGCCAGCAGCCGCCTTGGCCAGTATGGCTACACCTTC.

This clone was detected only a few times. The chain is built from TRBV6-5 and TRBJ2-7; TRBD2 is a possible D gene (6 bases). There are 14 residues in the CDR3. Germline CDR1 is MNHEY and CDR2 is SVGAGI. V gave up 6 bases and J gave up 0 bases, with 12 bases separating them. CDR3 sequence reads: CASSPGGTSYEQYF. Here the CDR3 DNA reads TGTGCCAGCAGCCCTGGAGGGACCTCCTACGAGCAGTACTTC.

This chain links TRBV30 with TRBJ1-1, with 7 bases lining up with TRBD1. Germline CDR1 and CDR2: GTSNPN and SVGIG (reference sequence). The CDR3 consists of 17 residues. V dropped 2 bases and J dropped 2; count of bases not matched to a gene: 14. CDR3 DNA sequence: TGTGCCTGGAGTACACCATCACTACGGACAGGTAACACTGAAGCTTTCTTT. Amino acid sequence: CAWSTPSLRTGNTEAFF.

This clone was detected a few times. This chain joins TRBV18 and TRBJ2-1; 10 nucleotides line up with TRBD2. Trimming at V came to 3 bases and at J to 4 bases, leaving 6 bases not matched to a gene. CDR1 and CDR2 from the germline V gene are KGHSH and LQKENI. This CDR3 contains 16 residues. CDR3 DNA: TGTGCCAGCTCACCCCTGACTAGCGGGCGATACAATGAGCAGTTCTTC. Its protein product is CASSPLTSGRYNEQFF.

This clone was counted between two and nine times. CDR3 bases: TGTGCCAGCACCTTTGACAGGGTCCCCGGGGAGCTGTTTTTT. The encoded protein is CASTFDRVPGELFF. The chain employs TRBV25-1 and TRBJ2-2; 7 bases fit TRBD1. Trimming removed 7 bases from V and 6 bases from J; junction bases left unmatched: 8. This CDR3 has 14 amino acids. CDR1 is MGHDK, CDR2 SYGVNS, per germline.

The V gene is TRBV29-1, the J gene TRBJ2-3; TRBD2 might be the D (7 bases). The CDR3 has 14 amino acids. CDR1 is SQVTM and CDR2 is ANQGSEA in the germline V gene. The V and J ends lost 6 bases and 5 bases respectively, with 18 bases between them. The CDR3 nucleotides read TGCAGCGTAAGAGGGGGAGGGCCGGTAGATACGCAGTATTTT. As protein: CSVRGGGPVDTQYF.

The chain couples TRBV28 to TRBJ1-2, with D unresolved. The CDR3 length is 13 residues. Trimming took 2 bases from V and 2 from J, leaving 6 bases between them. Germline-derived CDR1 and CDR2 are MDHEN and SYDVKM. The CDR3 reads CASSLDTNYGYTF. CDR3 sequence (DNA): TGTGCCAGCAGTTTAGACACCAACTATGGCTACACCTTC.

This chain links TRBV25-1 with TRBJ2-1; 8 bases are shared with TRBD2. V dropped 0 bases and J dropped 7; count of bases not matched to a gene: 8. The CDR3 length is 16 residues. CDR1 is MGHDK and CDR2 is SYGVNS in the germline V gene. CDR3 sequence reads: CASSEYYSGMRNEQFF. CDR3 nucleotide sequence: TGTGCCAGCAGTGAATATTATAGCGGGATGAGAAATGAGCAGTTCTTC.

This chain links TRBV5-5 with TRBJ2-7; 9 bases are shared with TRBD2. Germline lookup yields CDR1 SGHKS and CDR2 YYEKEE (reference sequence). V lost 0 bases and J lost 4; bases outside the gene matches: 5. The CDR3 totals 15 residues. CDR3 in DNA: TGTGCCAGCAGCTTGGGGGGCGGGAGGGGGTACGAGCAGTACTTC. Its translation is CASSLGGGRGYEQYF.

For the CDR3, the DNA is TGTGCCAGCTCCGGGACAGACTACGAGCAGTACTTC. This encodes CASSGTDYEQYF. This chain uses TRBV18 with TRBJ2-7, with TRBD1 matching over 7 bases. This CDR3 comprises 12 residues. Germline-derived CDR1 and CDR2 are KGHSH and LQKENI. V was clipped by 6 bases and J by 3 bases; unmatched bases: 2.

The rearrangement joins TRBV28 to TRBJ2-2; D uncertain. Germline CDR1 and CDR2: MDHEN and SYDVKM. CDR3 length: 15 residues. V was cut by 2 bases and J by 4 bases, with 11 bases left in between. Here the CDR3 reads CASSLNLVSTGELFF. DNA of the CDR3: TGTGCCAGCAGTTTAAACTTAGTGTCCACCGGGGAGCTGTTTTTT.

The chain employs TRBV27 and TRBJ1-4, with 9 bases aligning to TRBD1. V lost 5 bases to trimming and J lost 7 bases; unmatched junction nucleotides: 17. The CDR3 is made up of 18 amino acids. Germline V gene lookup returns CDR1 MNHEY and CDR2 SMNVEV (reference sequence). CDR3 DNA: TGTGCCAGCAGTCCCTTCCCGACAGGGGGATTACCTGTTGAAAAACTGTTTTTT. This gives the protein CASSPFPTGGLPVEKLFF.

The chain couples TRBV6-4 to TRBJ2-7, with 7 bases lining up with TRBD2. The germline gives CDR1 MRHNA, CDR2 SNTAGT. The CDR3 spans 15 residues. With 5 bases clipped from V and 0 bases from J, the junction kept 7 bases outside the gene matches. The CDR3 coding sequence is TGTGCCAGCAGTCAAGAAGCGGGAAGCTCCTACGAGCAGTACTTC. It is translated as CASSQEAGSSYEQYF.

The chain employs TRBV10-3 and TRBJ2-7, with 8 bases that match TRBD1. Unmatched junction bases numbered 6, after V lost 3 bases and J lost 5 bases. Looked up from germline, CDR1 is ENHRY and CDR2 is SYGVKD. The CDR3 extends over 14 amino acids. This CDR3 is CAISDRQGINEQYF. CDR3 sequence (DNA): TGTGCCATCAGTGATAGACAGGGGATCAACGAGCAGTACTTC.

The gene calls are TRBV19 and TRBJ1-6, with D perhaps TRBD1 (5 bases). Germline V gene sequence: CDR1 LNHDA, CDR2 SQIVND (reference sequence). The CDR3 extends over 14 amino acids. Trimming shortened V by 11 bases and J by 4 bases, and 15 bases separated the two germline ends. CDR3 residues: CASEHGGYNSPLHF. As DNA, the CDR3 is TGTGCCTCCGAACACGGGGGGTATAATTCACCCCTCCACTTT.

This chain connects TRBV28 to TRBJ2-3; 9 bases fit TRBD1. V shed 6 bases, J shed 2 bases, and the junction held 15 bases outside the gene matches. The CDR3 spans 18 residues. Germline V gene data show CDR1 as MDHEN and CDR2 as SYDVKM. The CDR3 is CASSYSRGTGPPTDTQYF. Here the CDR3 DNA reads TGTGCCAGCAGCTACTCACGCGGGACAGGGCCACCCACAGATACGCAGTATTTT.

This clone was seen a few times. The chain couples TRBV18 to TRBJ2-1; TRBD2 matches at 9 bases. Germline V gene data show CDR1 as KGHSH and CDR2 as LQKENI. V was pared by 3 bases and J by 2 bases, with 5 bases of the junction left unmatched. CDR3 size: 16 residues. CDR3 bases: TGTGCCAGCTCACCGGCCAAGCGGGAGGCCTACAATGAGCAGTTCTTC. Translation: CASSPAKREAYNEQFF.

The chain has TRBV7-8 and TRBJ1-4; weak D call: TRBD1 (5 bases). The CDR3 spans 15 residues. The germline V gene has CDR1 SGHVS and CDR2 FQNEAQ. Trimming took off 6 bases at V and 0 bases at J, with 11 bases between the two ends. The CDR3: CASRPSGATNEKLFF. CDR3 nucleotide sequence: TGTGCCAGCAGGCCGTCGGGGGCAACTAATGAAAAACTGTTTTTT.

This clone appeared a few times. The rearrangement joins TRBV7-6 to TRBJ1-1; tentative D call: TRBD1 (6 bases). Between the trimmed V and J ends, which lost 1 base and 4 bases, there was a span of 13 bases. This CDR3 region has 15 residues. Per the germline V gene, CDR1 is SGHVS and CDR2 is FNYEAQ. Here the CDR3 reads CASSLEGDIGTEAFF. Here the CDR3 DNA reads TGTGCCAGCAGCTTAGAGGGGGACATCGGCACTGAAGCTTTCTTT.

The genes are TRBV5-1 and TRBJ2-2; a possible D gene is TRBD2 (5 bases). Germline lookup yields CDR1 SGHRS and CDR2 YFSETQ. This CDR3 is built from 14 residues. With 2 bases removed from V and 4 bases from J, the gap between germline ends came to 9 bases. This chain's CDR3 is CASSFEGPTGELFF. The CDR3 DNA is TGCGCCAGCAGCTTTGAGGGCCCCACCGGGGAGCTGTTTTTT.

V is TRBV11-3 and J is TRBJ1-1, with 9 bases fitting TRBD1. CDR1 and CDR2 (germline): SGHNT, YENEEA. With 5 bases clipped from V and 0 bases from J, the junction kept 7 bases outside the gene matches. This CDR3 is 16 amino acids long. CDR3 in amino acids: CASSQRTGALNTEAFF. The CDR3 DNA follows: TGTGCCAGCAGCCAAAGGACAGGGGCATTGAACACTGAAGCTTTCTTT.

A few counts support this clone. The chain links TRBV6-4 to TRBJ2-1; D is undetermined. CDR1 is MRHNA and CDR2 is SNTAGT in the germline V gene. V lost 0 bases, J lost 5 bases, and 5 bases lay in between. This CDR3 region has 13 residues. CDR3 DNA sequence: TGTGCCAGCAGTGACTCGGGCAACAATGAGCAGTTCTTC. Translation gives CASSDSGNNEQFF.

The V gene is TRBV2, the J gene TRBJ1-4; TRBD1 agrees at 8 bases. Germline-derived CDR1 and CDR2 are SNHLY and FYNNEI. This CDR3 has 14 amino acids. J lost 6 bases, V lost 4 bases, and 4 bases had no gene match. The CDR3 DNA is TGTGCCAGCAGTGCCCAGGGGGCTGATGAAAAACTGTTTTTT. It is translated as CASSAQGADEKLFF.

The chain recombines TRBV6-6 with TRBJ1-6; D is uncertain. The V and J ends lost 8 bases and 2 bases respectively, with 10 bases between them. From germline, CDR1 is MNHNY and CDR2 SVGAGI (reference sequence). There are 14 residues in the CDR3. CDR3 coding DNA: TGTGCCAGCGGAACCGGGACCTATAATTCACCCCTCCACTTT. Translation: CASGTGTYNSPLHF.

The V and J genes are TRBV15 and TRBJ1-5; a possible D gene is TRBD1 (5 bases). This CDR3 contains 17 residues. Germline assignment: CDR1 LNHNV and CDR2 YYDKDF (reference sequence). V was shortened by 0 bases and J by 6 bases, with 18 bases between the two germline ends. Written as DNA, the CDR3 is TGTGCCACCAGCAGAGATCGGGGGACGGGGGACGGTCAGCCCCAGCATTTT. Translation: CATSRDRGTGDGQPQHF.

For the CDR3, the DNA is TGTGCCAGCAGCGTAGCACCGACACAAGAGACCCAGTACTTC. Its protein product is CASSVAPTQETQYF. V and J are TRBV9 and TRBJ2-5; no definite D call. This CDR3 contains 14 residues. Germline loops: CDR1 SGDLS, CDR2 YYNGEE. V was trimmed by 0 bases and J by 2 bases, leaving 8 bases between them.

The V gene is TRBV7-8, the J gene TRBJ2-7, with TRBD2 identical over 7 bases. The V gene's germline CDR1 is SGHVS and CDR2 FQNEAQ. Trimming removed 1 base from V and 3 bases from J; junction bases left unmatched: 3. The CDR3 is made up of 14 amino acids. The CDR3 coding sequence is TGTGCCAGCAGCTTAGAACGGGAGGTCTACGAGCAGTACTTC. It is translated as CASSLEREVYEQYF.

This clone was recorded once. The chain recombines TRBV7-6 with TRBJ2-2, with D possibly TRBD1 on 6 matching bases. V lost 5 bases and J lost 1, with 8 bases in between. The CDR3 contains 14 residues. Germline lookup yields CDR1 SGHVS and CDR2 FNYEAQ. In DNA, the CDR3 is TGTGCCAGCAGCCACAGGGAGAACACCGGGGAGCTGTTTTTT. It encodes CASSHRENTGELFF.